Listed below are T cell receptor beta chains from one sample, sequenced in a study of OX40 agonist ivuxolimab in advanced cancers. Sequencing was performed with immunoSEQ multiplex PCR; in TCRdb, only in-frame clones are kept and a portion is missing. The sample has 63,000 or so clones; more than 70% are singletons. Sequenced here: CD4+ or CD8+ T cells sorted from blood, sampled in a trial of the OX40 agonist ivuxolimab. The receptors here all came from an adult with an advanced solid tumor such as melanoma, head and neck, liver or kidney cancer. Each CDR3 is given with its conserved first and last residue. The D gene is left open where the match is weak. Some rows have no size entry. The others give once, few or many, or a class for an expanded clone.

size: once
J: TRBJ1-5
V: TRBV9
D: TRBD1
CDR3: CASSVVTGVKPQHF
DNA: TGTGCCAGCAGCGTAGTTACAGGGGTTAAGCCCCAGCATTTT

size: few
J: TRBJ1-2
V: TRBV5-5
D: NA
CDR3: CASSLDLLRRYGYTF
DNA: TGTGCCAGCAGCTTGGATCTCCTTCGGCGCTATGGCTACACCTTC

size: NA
J: TRBJ1-1
V: TRBV7-6
D: TRBD1
CDR3: CASSPADRDDTEAFF
DNA: TGTGCCAGCAGCCCGGCGGACAGGGACGACACTGAAGCTTTCTTT

size: NA
J: TRBJ2-6
V: TRBV5-6
D: NA
CDR3: CASSLWGAGANVLTF
DNA: TGTGCCAGCAGCTTGTGGGGAGCTGGGGCCAACGTCCTGACTTTC

size: NA
J: TRBJ2-1
V: TRBV6-5
D: NA
CDR3: CASSYSIGLASYEQFF
DNA: TGTGCCAGCAGTTACTCGATAGGGCTAGCAAGCTATGAGCAGTTCTTC

size: NA
J: TRBJ1-2
V: TRBV20-1
D: NA
CDR3: CSAAPTGGYTF
DNA: TGCAGTGCTGCCCCGACGGGAGGCTACACCTTC

size: NA
J: TRBJ1-1
V: TRBV19
D: TRBD1
CDR3: CASRNQGQGQEAFF
DNA: TGTGCCAGTAGGAACCAAGGACAGGGCCAGGAAGCTTTCTTT

size: few
J: TRBJ1-3
V: TRBV4-1
D: NA
CDR3: CASSLPSDTIYF
DNA: TGCGCCAGCAGCCTTCCCTCGGACACCATATATTTT

size: NA
J: TRBJ2-5
V: TRBV2
D: TRBD1
CDR3: CASSEEQGAGETQYF
DNA: TGTGCCAGCAGTGAGGAACAGGGGGCTGGTGAGACCCAGTACTTC

size: many
J: TRBJ1-5
V: TRBV5-8
D: NA
CDR3: CASSLQGYSNQPQHF
DNA: TGTGCCAGCAGCTTACAGGGCTATAGCAATCAGCCCCAGCATTTT

size: NA
J: TRBJ1-5
V: TRBV28
D: NA
CDR3: CASIPRDTSNQPQHF
DNA: TGTGCCAGCATCCCCCGGGACACCAGCAATCAGCCCCAGCATTTT

size: NA
J: TRBJ1-6
V: TRBV30
D: NA
CDR3: CAWSSQAYNSPLHF
DNA: TGTGCCTGGAGTTCCCAGGCCTATAATTCACCCCTCCACTTT

size: NA
J: TRBJ2-6
V: TRBV10-3
D: NA
CDR3: CAIGGEEALSSGANVLTF
DNA: TGTGCCATCGGTGGGGAGGAGGCTCTTAGCTCTGGGGCCAACGTCCTGACTTTC

size: NA
J: TRBJ1-1
V: TRBV28
D: NA
CDR3: CASKIIKNTEAFF
DNA: TGTGCCAGCAAGATTATTAAAAACACTGAAGCTTTCTTT

size: NA
J: TRBJ1-4
V: TRBV29-1
D: NA
CDR3: CSGETDNEKLFF
DNA: TGCAGCGGGGAGACAGATAATGAAAAACTGTTTTTT

size: NA
J: TRBJ2-1
V: TRBV5-1
D: TRBD2
CDR3: CASSLLSGRTYNEQFF
DNA: TGCGCCAGCAGCTTACTTAGCGGGAGGACCTACAATGAGCAGTTCTTC

size: NA
J: TRBJ2-3
V: TRBV9
D: TRBD2
CDR3: CASSYSGRKSDTQYF
DNA: TGTGCCAGCAGCTATAGCGGGAGGAAGTCAGATACGCAGTATTTT

size: NA
J: TRBJ1-2
V: TRBV6-6
D: TRBD1
CDR3: CASSGRDSYGYTF
DNA: TGTGCCAGCAGCGGCCGGGACAGCTATGGCTACACCTTC

size: NA
J: TRBJ2-7
V: TRBV10-1
D: NA
CDR3: CASSESRPEYSRLYEQYF
DNA: TGCGCCAGCAGTGAGTCCCGTCCGGAGTACAGTAGATTATACGAGCAGTACTTC

size: few
J: TRBJ1-1
V: TRBV5-4
D: NA
CDR3: CASSVRVYGTEAFF
DNA: TGTGCCAGCAGCGTTAGGGTGTATGGCACTGAAGCTTTCTTT

size: NA
J: TRBJ2-5
V: TRBV28
D: NA
CDR3: CASSLQPFQETQYF
DNA: TGTGCCAGCAGTTTACAGCCTTTCCAAGAGACCCAGTACTTC

size: NA
J: TRBJ2-5
V: TRBV4-2
D: NA
CDR3: CASSQEGGPETQYF
DNA: TGTGCCAGCAGCCAAGAAGGGGGGCCGGAGACCCAGTACTTC

size: NA
J: TRBJ1-2
V: TRBV6-5
D: TRBD1
CDR3: CASSLTRQGRFYGYTF
DNA: TGTGCCAGCAGTTTGACCCGACAGGGGCGCTTCTATGGCTACACCTTC

size: NA
J: TRBJ1-2
V: TRBV5-6
D: TRBD1
CDR3: CASSWRGQYNYGYTF
DNA: TGTGCCAGCAGCTGGAGGGGACAGTACAACTATGGCTACACCTTC

size: few
J: TRBJ2-5
V: TRBV7-2
D: NA
CDR3: CASSPQRAARETQYF
DNA: TGTGCCAGCAGCCCTCAGCGGGCGGCTCGGGAGACCCAGTACTTC

size: NA
J: TRBJ2-7
V: TRBV7-2
D: TRBD2
CDR3: CASSLAGGTYEQYF
DNA: TGTGCCAGCAGCCTAGCGGGGGGCACCTACGAGCAGTACTTC

size: NA
J: TRBJ2-5
V: TRBV6-1
D: TRBD1
CDR3: CASRTGAGQETQYF
DNA: TGTGCCAGCAGAACAGGGGCAGGACAAGAGACCCAGTACTTC

size: NA
J: TRBJ1-2
V: TRBV29-1
D: NA
CDR3: CSVEVSGGGGYTF
DNA: TGCAGCGTTGAAGTCTCCGGCGGGGGTGGCTACACCTTC

size: NA
J: TRBJ2-1
V: TRBV9
D: NA
CDR3: CASSVEGNSYNEQFF
DNA: TGTGCCAGCAGCGTAGAAGGTAACTCCTACAATGAGCAGTTCTTC

size: NA
J: TRBJ2-3
V: TRBV28
D: TRBD2
CDR3: CAVPGGTDTQYF
DNA: TGTGCCGTCCCGGGGGGGACAGATACGCAGTATTTT

size: NA
J: TRBJ2-3
V: TRBV27
D: TRBD2
CDR3: CASSFLAGGMDTQYF
DNA: TGTGCCAGCAGCTTCCTAGCGGGAGGTATGGATACGCAGTATTTT

size: NA
J: TRBJ2-1
V: TRBV29-1
D: NA
CDR3: CSVRVRTRLTGFHEQFF
DNA: TGCAGCGTTAGGGTTCGGACTCGTTTGACGGGTTTCCATGAGCAGTTCTTC

size: NA
J: TRBJ2-3
V: TRBV5-1
D: NA
CDR3: CASELAPYTDTQYF
DNA: TGCGCCAGCGAACTAGCCCCTTACACAGATACGCAGTATTTT

size: NA
J: TRBJ1-4
V: TRBV6-5
D: TRBD1
CDR3: CASSTGGAVPKLFF
DNA: TGTGCCAGCAGTACAGGGGGCGCGGTCCCAAAACTGTTTTTT

size: NA
J: TRBJ1-1
V: TRBV5-1
D: NA
CDR3: CASSLSDWNTEAFF
DNA: TGCGCCAGCAGCTTGTCTGACTGGAACACTGAAGCTTTCTTT

size: NA
J: TRBJ2-3
V: TRBV5-6
D: TRBD1
CDR3: CASSFQGAAGTQYF
DNA: TGTGCCAGCAGCTTTCAGGGGGCCGCCGGTACGCAGTATTTT

size: few
J: TRBJ1-1
V: TRBV7-7
D: NA
CDR3: CASSLSENTEAFF
DNA: TGTGCTAGCAGCTTATCAGAGAACACTGAAGCTTTCTTT